One sample yielded the 29 T cell receptor beta chains listed below, sequenced in a study of shared clonotypes between healthy human individuals. TCRdb's copy holds only in-frame clones and misses some; the assay was immunoSEQ multiplex PCR. The table has 980,000 or so clones, 60% to 85% seen once. Sequenced: memory CD4+ T cells sorted from blood. Subset of the sample: CD45RA-negative fraction. The source of these receptors is a man aged 18-30 years in good health.

This clone turned up a few times. The genes are TRBV9 and TRBJ1-4; D is uncertain. The V gene lost 0 bases and the J gene lost 7 bases, with 13 bases spanning the gap. Germline V gene data show CDR1 as SGDLS and CDR2 as YYNGEE. The CDR3 totals 15 residues. The CDR3 sequence is CASSVETTRGEKLFF. The DNA for the CDR3 is TGTGCCAGCAGCGTAGAGACCACACGGGGTGAAAAACTGTTTTTT.

The V call is TRBV19, the J call TRBJ2-4; D not certain. Trimming pared 4 bases from V and 1 base from J, leaving 11 bases between. Germline loops: CDR1 LNHDA, CDR2 SQIVND (reference sequence). The CDR3 has 15 amino acids. CDR3 sequence: CASSTGKVAKNIQYF. The CDR3 DNA reads as TGTGCCAGTAGTACTGGGAAGGTGGCCAAAAACATTCAGTACTTC.

The chain carries TRBV5-8 and TRBJ2-5; TRBD1 might be the D (6 bases). Germline assignment: CDR1 SGHTS and CDR2 YDEGEE. The CDR3 loop spans 15 amino acids. Trimming took off 4 bases at V and 3 bases at J, with 16 bases between the two ends. The CDR3 loop reads CASSAGTRGEETQYF. DNA for the CDR3: TGTGCCAGCAGCGCCGGGACACGAGGAGAAGAGACCCAGTACTTC.

This clone was seen a few times. V is TRBV28 and J is TRBJ2-5, with TRBD1 matching over 8 bases. The germline gives CDR1 MDHEN, CDR2 SYDVKM. The CDR3 is 13 residues long. V lost 7 bases, J lost 3 bases, and 4 bases stayed unmatched. In DNA, the CDR3 is TGTGCCAGCACCAGGGGGCGCGAAGAGACCCAGTACTTC. Its protein product is CASTRGREETQYF.

A single count supports this clone. This chain joins TRBV7-9 and TRBJ2-3, with D tentatively TRBD2 (6 bases). V lost 3 bases and J lost 2, with 15 bases in between. The CDR3 runs 16 residues. Germline V gene lookup returns CDR1 SEHNR and CDR2 FQNEAQ (reference sequence). The CDR3 region is CASSLLTSPITDTQYF. CDR3 nucleotides: TGTGCCAGCAGCTTGCTCACTAGCCCTATCACAGATACGCAGTATTTT.

This clone has more than one count but fewer than ten. The V call is TRBV5-1, the J call TRBJ1-2; TRBD1 might be the D (6 bases). Trimming took off 6 bases at V and 14 bases at J, with 23 bases between the two ends. In germline, CDR1 is SGHRS, CDR2 YFSETQ. This CDR3 comprises 13 residues. CDR3 nucleotide sequence: TGCGCCAGCACCCCCGGTTCCCGGGACAATGGGACCTTC. Translating it yields CASTPGSRDNGTF.

The CDR3 region has the DNA TGTGCCAGCAGCCACAAAGGCCCAGATACGCAGTATTTT. Its protein is CASSHKGPDTQYF. The genes are TRBV27 and TRBJ2-3; D uncertain. V lost 6 bases and J 4 bases, leaving 11 bases between the germline ends. The germline gives CDR1 MNHEY, CDR2 SMNVEV (reference sequence). The CDR3 length is 13 residues.

V gene TRBV5-1 combines with J gene TRBJ2-2, with 8 nucleotides matching TRBD2. Germline CDR1 SGHRS, CDR2 YFSETQ. Trimming took 4 bases from V and 3 from J; bases not matched to a gene: 11. The CDR3 is 17 amino acids. CDR3 DNA: TGCGCCAGCAGCCTCGACCGCCGGGAGGGGGACACCGGGGAGCTGTTTTTT. It yields the protein CASSLDRREGDTGELFF. Full variable domain (remainder filled in from reference TRBV5-1 and TRBJ2-2): KAGVTQTPRYLIKTRGQQVTLSCSPISGHRSVSWYQQTPGQGLQFLFEYFSETQRNKGNFPGRFSGRQFSNSRSEMNVSTLELGDSALYLCASSLDRREGDTGELFFGEGSRLTVL.

The V and J genes are TRBV29-1 and TRBJ1-1; D unresolved. The CDR3 runs to 12 residues. The V end was cut by 7 bases, the J end by 1 base, with 10 bases between. CDR1 and CDR2 from the germline V gene are SQVTM and ANQGSEA. The CDR3: CSGLAGNTEAFF. DNA of the CDR3: TGCAGCGGCCTGGCAGGGAACACTGAAGCTTTCTTT.

The rearrangement uses TRBV5-6 and TRBJ1-2, with TRBD1 identical over 7 bases. With 4 bases clipped from V and 5 bases from J, the junction kept 14 bases outside the gene matches. CDR1 is SGHDT and CDR2 is YYEEEE in the germline V gene. The CDR3 runs 16 residues. The CDR3 is CASSDDRAPLGYGYTF. CDR3 nucleotides: TGTGCCAGCAGCGATGACAGGGCCCCGCTAGGGTATGGCTACACCTTC.

DNA of the CDR3: TGTGCCAGCAGCTTGTCAGGGAACGGCAATCAGCCCCAGCATTTT. It specifies CASSLSGNGNQPQHF. The chain couples TRBV5-5 to TRBJ1-5, with D possibly being TRBD1 (5 bases). The CDR3 runs 15 residues. Trimming left V 1 base short and J 2 bases short, with 10 bases between. CDR1 and CDR2 from the germline V gene are SGHKS and YYEKEE (reference sequence). The entire variable domain, with the rest obtained from reference TRBV5-5 and TRBJ1-5, is as follows: DAGVTQSPTHLIKTRGQQVTLRCSPISGHKSVSWYQQVLGQGPQFIFQYYEKEERGRGNFPDRFSARQFPNYSSELNVNALLLGDSALYLCASSLSGNGNQPQHFGDGTRLSIL.

This clone was counted a single time. The rearrangement uses TRBV25-1 and TRBJ2-2; D is unclear. The V and J ends lost 1 base and 0 bases respectively, with 9 bases between them. The CDR3 is made up of 16 amino acids. The germline gives CDR1 MGHDK, CDR2 SYGVNS. CDR3 protein: CASSEWSTTNTGELFF. CDR3 DNA: TGTGCCAGCAGTGAATGGAGTACAACGAACACCGGGGAGCTGTTTTTT.

The chain recombines TRBV5-6 with TRBJ2-7, with unresolved D. This CDR3 region has 12 residues. CDR1 SGHDT and CDR2 YYEEEE come from the germline V gene. V lost 4 bases to trimming and J lost 3 bases, with 8 bases between them. CDR3 in DNA: TGTGCCAGCAGCCGTCTGCTCTACGAGCAGTACTTC. Translation gives CASSRLLYEQYF.

This clone was observed once. The J gene is TRBJ2-7, the V gene TRBV11-3; 7 nucleotides match TRBD2. J gave up 5 bases and V 2 bases, and 6 bases lay outside the gene matches. This CDR3 spans 14 amino acids. Germline V gene data show CDR1 as SGHNT and CDR2 as YENEEA. CDR3 residues: CASSLRQGGNEQYF. DNA of the CDR3: TGTGCCAGCAGCTTAAGGCAGGGAGGGAACGAGCAGTACTTC.

The gene calls are TRBV2 and TRBJ2-5; TRBD2 aligns across 12 bases. The CDR3 sequence is 17 residues long. Looked up from germline, CDR1 is SNHLY and CDR2 is FYNNEI. Trimming removed 5 bases from V and 5 bases from J; junction bases left unmatched: 12. The DNA of the CDR3 is TGTGCCAGCAGTTTAACCGGGACTAGCGGGCGGTCGGAGACCCAGTACTTC. This translates into CASSLTGTSGRSETQYF.

This sequence joins TRBV9 and TRBJ2-6; no clear D. V was cut by 1 base and J by 1 base, with 6 bases left in between. CDR1 and CDR2 (germline): SGDLS, YYNGEE. This CDR3 is built from 15 residues. CDR3 loop: CASSVRRSGANVLTF. The CDR3 region has the DNA TGTGCCAGCAGCGTACGGCGATCTGGGGCCAACGTCCTGACTTTC.

With respect to this clone: One end of the junction is discordant with germline, which a read error may explain. The rearrangement uses TRBV7-7 and TRBJ2-7, with 13 bases fitting TRBD2. The CDR3 is 13 residues long. The germline V gene has CDR1 SSHAT and CDR2 FNYEAQ (reference sequence). The CDR3 spells CASSPGLAGEQYF. CDR3 DNA sequence: TGTGCTAGCAGCCCGGGACTAGCGGGGGAGCAGTACTTC.

The chain joins TRBV6-5 to TRBJ1-2; D possibly corresponds to TRBD1 (6 bases). The CDR3 loop spans 16 amino acids. V dropped 2 bases and J dropped 6 bases, with 19 bases sitting between them. Germline CDR1 MNHEY, CDR2 SVGAGI. CDR3 sequence reads: CASSYAGDIRGDGYTF. In DNA form, the CDR3 reads TGTGCCAGCAGTTACGCCGGGGACATCCGGGGGGATGGCTACACCTTC.

On this clone: The germline gene is not matched at one end of the junction; a read error may be the cause. This sample also contains other DNA sequences that code for the same CDR3. The chain employs TRBV20-1 and TRBJ1-1; no definite D call. CDR1 DFQATT and CDR2 SNEGSKA come from the germline V gene (reference sequence). The CDR3 has 11 amino acids. In DNA form, the CDR3 reads TGCAGTGCTAGGGGCAACACGGAAGCTTTCTTT. It yields the protein CSARGNTEAFF.

The CDR3 loop reads CASSLGPGTAYNEQFF. CDR3 coding DNA: TGCGCCAGCAGCTTGGGGCCCGGGACAGCGTACAATGAGCAGTTCTTC. The genes are TRBV5-1 and TRBJ2-1; 7 positions agree with TRBD1. CDR1 and CDR2 from the germline V gene are SGHRS and YFSETQ. This CDR3 region has 16 residues. V was clipped by 0 bases and J by 4 bases; unmatched bases: 7. Supplemented by reference TRBV5-1 and TRBJ2-1, the full variable domain reads KAGVTQTPRYLIKTRGQQVTLSCSPISGHRSVSWYQQTPGQGLQFLFEYFSETQRNKGNFPGRFSGRQFSNSRSEMNVSTLELGDSALYLCASSLGPGTAYNEQFFGPGTRLTVL.

In DNA, the CDR3 is TGTGCCAGTAGTGCGAAGGGTTATACTGAAGCTTTCTTT. Its protein product is CASSAKGYTEAFF. V and J are TRBV6-5 and TRBJ1-1; no firm D call. Germline-derived CDR1 and CDR2 are MNHEY and SVGAGI. This CDR3 contains 13 residues. Trimming shortened V by 9 bases and J by 5 bases, and 16 bases separated the two germline ends.

The J gene is TRBJ2-2, the V gene TRBV5-1; D is ambiguous. Trimming stripped 3 bases from V and 0 bases from J, with 6 bases between. CDR1 and CDR2 from the germline V gene are SGHRS and YFSETQ. The CDR3 loop spans 14 amino acids. The CDR3, as DNA: TGCGCCAGCAGCTCCCAGCCGAACACCGGGGAGCTGTTTTTT. This translates into CASSSQPNTGELFF.

This rearrangement joins TRBV6-5 to TRBJ1-2; TRBD1 agrees at 9 bases. Germline CDR1 is MNHEY and CDR2 is SVGAGI. Germline trimming cut 5 bases from V and 4 bases from J; bases unmatched to any gene: 8. The CDR3 is 15 amino acids. CDR3 region: CASSNTQGAGYGYTF. CDR3 nucleotide sequence: TGTGCCAGCAGTAACACACAGGGGGCTGGCTATGGCTACACCTTC.

V usage is TRBV4-1 and J usage is TRBJ1-4, with D possibly being TRBD1 (6 bases). The ends were cut back, 0 bases at V and 8 bases at J, with 13 bases in the middle. CDR1 and CDR2 from the germline V gene are MGHRA and YSYEKL. The CDR3 is 15 amino acids. The CDR3 DNA follows: TGCGCCAGCAGCCAAGAAGGGGGGCGCTCCGAAAAACTGTTTTTT. Amino acids: CASSQEGGRSEKLFF.

The rearrangement uses TRBV7-9 and TRBJ1-1; TRBD1 agrees at 9 bases. Germline CDR1 reads SEHNR; CDR2 reads FQNEAQ (reference sequence). Trimming at V came to 7 bases and at J to 1 base, leaving 16 bases not matched to a gene. The CDR3 runs to 18 residues. In nucleotides, the CDR3 is TGTGCCAGCACCAACTTAGGGAGAGGACAGGGGCGGAACACTGAAGCTTTCTTT. It encodes CASTNLGRGQGRNTEAFF. Full variable domain (missing parts from reference TRBV7-9 and TRBJ1-1): DTGVSQNPRHKITKRGQNVTFRCDPISEHNRLYWYRQTLGQGPEFLTYFQNEAQLEKSRLLSDRFSAERPKGSFSTLEIQRTEQGDSAMYLCASTNLGRGQGRNTEAFFGQGTRLTVV.

V usage is TRBV28 and J usage is TRBJ1-6; 12 bases fit TRBD1. Germline-derived CDR1 and CDR2 are MDHEN and SYDVKM. The CDR3 is made up of 19 amino acids. V trimming: 0 bases; J trimming: 7 bases; junction bases outside the gene matches: 10. The CDR3 DNA is TGTGCCAGCAGTTTATGGTCCGGGACAGGGGGCGTACGGAATTCACCCCTCCACTTT. Translating gives CASSLWSGTGGVRNSPLHF.

The CDR3 nucleotides read TGTGCCAGCAAGACAGGGGAGTCGAAGCAGTACTTC. Translated, it gives CASKTGESKQYF. The rearrangement uses TRBV2 and TRBJ2-7; 8 nucleotides match TRBD1. The CDR3 spans 12 residues. The germline gives CDR1 SNHLY, CDR2 FYNNEI. V trimming: 7 bases; J trimming: 8 bases; junction bases outside the gene matches: 7.

The sample holds a few counts of this clone. V usage is TRBV13 and J usage is TRBJ2-1; a weak D match, TRBD1 (6 bases). Germline V gene data show CDR1 as PRHDT and CDR2 as FYEKMQ (reference sequence). The CDR3 totals 16 residues. Between the trimmed V and J ends, which lost 7 bases and 0 bases, there was a span of 16 bases. Here the CDR3 reads CASTILRGSSYNEQFF. DNA of the CDR3: TGTGCCAGCACCATACTCAGGGGAAGCTCCTACAATGAGCAGTTCTTC.

The rearrangement uses TRBV4-1 and TRBJ2-4; the match to TRBD2 covers 9 bases. Germline V gene sequence: CDR1 MGHRA, CDR2 YSYEKL. The CDR3 is 18 amino acids. Trimming took 0 bases from V and 8 from J; bases not matched to a gene: 14. The chain's CDR3 is CASSQDRSSGVGPDIQYF. The CDR3 DNA reads as TGCGCCAGCAGCCAAGATCGGTCTAGCGGGGTGGGGCCCGACATTCAGTACTTC.